What follows are 21 T cell receptor beta chains derived from one specimen sequenced in a study of blood T cell repertoires in COVID-19. Repertoires were generated with immunoSEQ multiplex PCR, while TCRdb's copy carries only in-frame clones and drops some. The sample has hundreds of thousands of clones, approximately 90% seen once. The sequenced sample was peripheral blood. The origin of the receptors is a woman between 18 and 30 years old with acute or convalescent COVID-19.

Regarding this clone: Other DNA sequences of this sample code for an identical CDR3. The rearrangement joins TRBV27 to TRBJ2-7, with 7 bases identical to TRBD1. In germline, CDR1 is MNHEY, CDR2 SMNVEV (reference sequence). The ends lost 3 bases at V and 1 base at J; junction bases unmatched: 0. The CDR3 covers 13 residues. Here the CDR3 DNA reads TGTGCCAGCAGTTTGGGACAGTCCTACGAGCAGTACTTC. It is translated as CASSLGQSYEQYF.

The gene calls are TRBV6-5 and TRBJ1-5; 8 bases line up with TRBD1. The CDR3 loop spans 13 amino acids. Looked up from germline, CDR1 is MNHEY and CDR2 is SVGAGI. The V and J ends lost 7 bases and 7 bases, in that order; junction bases with no gene match: 6. This chain's CDR3 is CASNGQGWQPQHF. CDR3 nucleotide sequence: TGTGCCAGCAACGGACAGGGCTGGCAGCCCCAGCATTTT.

This clone was detected once. This chain uses TRBV5-4 with TRBJ2-1; 7 bases map to TRBD1. CDR3 length equals 17 residues. Per the germline V gene, CDR1 is SGHNT and CDR2 is YYREEE (reference sequence). Trimming cost V 4 bases and J 4 bases; bases outside gene matches: 14. DNA for the CDR3: TGTGCCAGCAGCCAATCAGACCCCGGGACAGTGTACAATGAGCAGTTCTTC. Residues: CASSQSDPGTVYNEQFF.

This clone was observed a single time. The chain has TRBV7-9 and TRBJ2-7, with TRBD1 matching 8 bases. The CDR3 loop spans 16 amino acids. Germline V CDR1 and CDR2: SEHNR, FQNEAQ (reference sequence). V shed 1 base, J shed 2 bases, and the junction held 7 bases outside the gene matches. The CDR3 sequence: CASSLDRDRIPYEQYF. The CDR3 bases are TGTGCCAGCAGCTTAGACCGGGACAGGATCCCCTACGAGCAGTACTTC.

The chain links TRBV6-5 to TRBJ1-5, with TRBD1 matching over 11 bases. CDR3 length equals 14 residues. Germline CDR1 reads MNHEY; CDR2 reads SVGAGI. V lost 8 bases to trimming and J lost 5 bases; unmatched junction nucleotides: 5. The CDR3 DNA follows: TGTGCCAGCTCGGACAGGGGGCTCCATCAGCCCCAGCATTTT. Amino acids: CASSDRGLHQPQHF.

J is TRBJ1-2 and V is TRBV5-5, with 9 bases that match TRBD1. V lost 3 bases, J lost 7 bases, and 10 bases stayed unmatched. The CDR3 is made up of 15 amino acids. Germline CDR1 is SGHKS and CDR2 is YYEKEE (reference sequence). The CDR3 DNA reads TGTGCCAGCAGCTACGTAACCCGACAGGGGGGTGGCTACACCTTC. This sequence encodes CASSYVTRQGGGYTF. The full variable domain, with the rest looked up from reference TRBV5-5 and TRBJ1-2, is DAGVTQSPTHLIKTRGQQVTLRCSPISGHKSVSWYQQVLGQGPQFIFQYYEKEERGRGNFPDRFSARQFPNYSSELNVNALLLGDSALYLCASSYVTRQGGGYTFGSGTRLTVV.

This clone was counted between two and nine times. This chain connects TRBV28 to TRBJ1-1; D not resolved. The CDR3 runs to 11 residues. Trimming pared 3 bases from V and 8 bases from J, leaving 7 bases between. Germline CDR1 is MDHEN and CDR2 is SYDVKM. CDR3 bases: TGTGCCAGCAGTTTCCGGTGGGAAGCTTTCTTT. Encoded protein: CASSFRWEAFF.

J is TRBJ1-1 and V is TRBV3-1 (or the pseudogene TRBV3-2); D gene uncertain. Deletions cut 5 bases from V and 3 bases from J, with 7 bases between. The CDR3 runs to 12 residues. Germline V gives CDR1 LGHDT, CDR2 YNNKEL (reference sequence). The CDR3 reads CASSEVYTEAFF. The CDR3 nucleotides read TGTGCCAGCAGCGAGGTGTACACTGAAGCTTTCTTT.

The rearrangement links TRBV9 to TRBJ2-3; 14 positions agree with TRBD2. The V and J ends lost 3 bases and 6 bases, in that order; junction bases with no gene match: 18. In germline, CDR1 is SGDLS, CDR2 YYNGEE. The CDR3 is made up of 20 amino acids. CDR3 nucleotide sequence: TGTGCCAGCAGCGCCGAACCGGGACTAGCGGGGGCGACGATGGGGGATACGCAGTATTTT. This gives the protein CASSAEPGLAGATMGDTQYF.

J is TRBJ1-2 and V is TRBV6-5; D might be TRBD1 (5 bases). The ends were cut back, 7 bases at V and 8 bases at J, with 14 bases in the middle. The germline V gene has CDR1 MNHEY and CDR2 SVGAGI. This CDR3 comprises 12 residues. CDR3 in amino acids: CASKDGHYGYTF. The DNA of the CDR3 is TGTGCCAGCAAGGATGGACATTACGGCTACACCTTC.

The V and J genes are TRBV6-6 and TRBJ1-2; D uncertain. With 11 bases removed from V and 5 bases from J, the gap between germline ends came to 18 bases. The CDR3 is 13 residues long. Per the germline V gene, CDR1 is MNHNY and CDR2 is SVGAGI (reference sequence). In DNA form, the CDR3 reads TGTGCCTCTATGGAGGGAGATTCTTATGGCTACACCTTC. Residues: CASMEGDSYGYTF.

This chain uses TRBV5-5 with TRBJ2-1, with TRBD2 matching over 11 bases. J lost 12 bases, V lost 4 bases, and 12 bases had no gene match. Germline CDR1 is SGHKS and CDR2 is YYEKEE (reference sequence). The CDR3 totals 15 residues. In DNA, the CDR3 is TGTGCCAGCAGCGAAATAGCGGGGGGGCCAGCTGGGCAGTTCTTC. Its protein product is CASSEIAGGPAGQFF.

The gene calls are TRBV25-1 and TRBJ1-3, with D possibly matching TRBD1 (6 bases). Deletions cut 2 bases from V and 4 bases from J, with 6 bases between. The V gene's germline CDR1 is MGHDK and CDR2 SYGVNS. CDR3 length: 13 residues. The DNA for the CDR3 is TGTGCCAGCAGTGAAGGGGGCGGAAACACCATATATTTT. It encodes CASSEGGGNTIYF.

This clone was observed once. This rearrangement joins TRBV6-6 to TRBJ1-6; D may be TRBD1 (5 bases). V lost 0 bases and J lost 10, with 13 bases in between. The germline CDR1 and CDR2 sequences are MNHNY and SVGAGI (reference sequence). The CDR3 consists of 15 residues. CDR3 nucleotides: TGTGCCAGCAGTTACTCGGGGGGGAAAGGCTCACCCCTCCACTTT. Its translation is CASSYSGGKGSPLHF.

This chain connects TRBV7-2 to TRBJ2-7, with 8 bases aligning to TRBD2. The junction had 6 bases not matched to a gene; V was cut back by 5 bases and J by 6 bases. The CDR3 loop spans 13 amino acids. Per germline, CDR1 SGHTA and CDR2 FQGNSA. The CDR3 region is CASSLREGGEQYF. CDR3 nucleotide sequence: TGTGCCAGCAGCCTTCGGGAGGGGGGCGAGCAGTACTTC.

The chain links TRBV2 to TRBJ1-2; D is unclear. The germline V gene has CDR1 SNHLY and CDR2 FYNNEI. This CDR3 has 11 amino acids. V lost 6 bases to trimming and J lost 4 bases, with 6 bases between them. Here the CDR3 reads CASRGAYGYTF. The DNA of the CDR3 is TGTGCCAGCAGGGGAGCCTATGGCTACACCTTC.

The chain couples TRBV4-2 to TRBJ1-2; 7 nucleotides line up with TRBD1. Germline-derived CDR1 and CDR2 are LGHNA and YNFKEQ. CDR3 length: 17 amino acids. V lost 2 bases, J lost 4 bases, and 13 bases stayed unmatched. CDR3 nucleotide sequence: TGTGCCAGCAGCCAAACGGGACAGAGCCTAGGGGCCTATGGCTACACCTTC. This gives the protein CASSQTGQSLGAYGYTF.

This sequence joins TRBV7-3 and TRBJ2-3; 10 bases match TRBD2. Germline V CDR1 and CDR2: SGHTA, FQGTGA. V was pared by 1 base and J by 5 bases, with 15 bases of the junction left unmatched. This CDR3 contains 19 residues. The CDR3 here is CASSLNPPGSGGAGDTQYF. CDR3 coding DNA: TGTGCCAGCAGCTTAAACCCGCCGGGGAGCGGGGGGGCCGGAGATACGCAGTATTTT.

The CDR3 nucleotides read TGTGCCAGCTCACCAGGGAGAATAAGGGAAGGTCAGCCCCAGCATTTT. This translates into CASSPGRIREGQPQHF. The gene calls are TRBV18 and TRBJ1-5; D is ambiguous. Germline assignment: CDR1 KGHSH and CDR2 LQKENI. The length of the CDR3 is 16 residues. Trimming took 2 bases from V and 6 from J, leaving 17 bases between them.

The V call is TRBV9, the J call TRBJ2-3; 8 bases align to TRBD2. CDR1 is SGDLS and CDR2 is YYNGEE in the germline V gene. CDR3 length: 15 amino acids. V shed 0 bases, J shed 1 base, and the junction held 1 base outside the gene matches. The CDR3 protein is CASSVGSGGTDTQYF. The DNA of the CDR3 is TGTGCCAGCAGCGTAGGTAGCGGGGGCACAGATACGCAGTATTTT.

Comments on this clone: Other DNA sequences of this sample code for an identical CDR3. The chain employs TRBV3-1 (or the pseudogene TRBV3-2) and TRBJ2-7; D remains unclear. Germline V gene sequence: CDR1 LGHDT, CDR2 YNNKEL (reference sequence). The CDR3 extends over 13 amino acids. V was shortened by 0 bases and J by 1 base, with 4 bases between the two germline ends. CDR3 DNA: TGTGCCAGCAGCCAAGATAGTTCCTACGAGCAGTACTTC. Residues: CASSQDSSYEQYF.